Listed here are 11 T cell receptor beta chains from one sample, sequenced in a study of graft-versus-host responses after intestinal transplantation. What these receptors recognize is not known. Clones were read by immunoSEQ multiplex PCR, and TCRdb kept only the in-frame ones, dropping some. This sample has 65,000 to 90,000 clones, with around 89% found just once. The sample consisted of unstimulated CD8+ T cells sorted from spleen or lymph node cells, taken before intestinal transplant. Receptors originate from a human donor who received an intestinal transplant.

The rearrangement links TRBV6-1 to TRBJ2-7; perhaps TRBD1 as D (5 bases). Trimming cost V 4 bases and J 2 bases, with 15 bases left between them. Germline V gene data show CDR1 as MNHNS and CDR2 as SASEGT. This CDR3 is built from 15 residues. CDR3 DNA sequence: TGTGCCAGCAGTGGTGGGCCAGGGAAAGCCTACGAGCAGTACTTC. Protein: CASSGGPGKAYEQYF.

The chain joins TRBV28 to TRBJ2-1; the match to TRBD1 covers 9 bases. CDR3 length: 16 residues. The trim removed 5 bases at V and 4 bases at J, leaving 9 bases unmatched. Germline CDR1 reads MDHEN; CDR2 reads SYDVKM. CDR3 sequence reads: CASSVSGQGFYNEQFF. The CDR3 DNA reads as TGTGCCAGCAGTGTATCGGGACAGGGTTTTTACAATGAGCAGTTCTTC.

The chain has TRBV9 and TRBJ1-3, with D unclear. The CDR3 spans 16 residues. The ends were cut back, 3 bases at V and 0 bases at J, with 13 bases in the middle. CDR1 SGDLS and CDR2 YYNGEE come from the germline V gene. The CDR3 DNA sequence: TGTGCCAGCAGCGCCCCACTACTGGACTCTGGAAACACCATATATTTT. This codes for CASSAPLLDSGNTIYF.

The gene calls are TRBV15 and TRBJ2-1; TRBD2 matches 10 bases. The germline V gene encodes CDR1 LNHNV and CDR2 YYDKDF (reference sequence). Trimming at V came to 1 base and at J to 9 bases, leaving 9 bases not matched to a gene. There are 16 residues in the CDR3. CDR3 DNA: TGTGCCACCAGCAGAGGTCTAGCGGGAGCGGGGGGTGAGCAGTTCTTC. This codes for CATSRGLAGAGGEQFF.

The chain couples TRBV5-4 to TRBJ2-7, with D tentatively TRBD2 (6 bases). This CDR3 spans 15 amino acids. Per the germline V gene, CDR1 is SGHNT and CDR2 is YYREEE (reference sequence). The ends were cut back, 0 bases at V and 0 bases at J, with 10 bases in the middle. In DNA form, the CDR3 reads TGTGCCAGCAGCTTGGGTATCGGGGGCTCCTACGAGCAGTACTTC. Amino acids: CASSLGIGGSYEQYF.

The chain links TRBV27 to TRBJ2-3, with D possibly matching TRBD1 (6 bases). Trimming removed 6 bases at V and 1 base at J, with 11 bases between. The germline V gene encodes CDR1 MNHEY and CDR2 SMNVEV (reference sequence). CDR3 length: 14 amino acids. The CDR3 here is CASRVAGGTDTQYF. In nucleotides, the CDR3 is TGTGCCAGCAGAGTGGCAGGGGGCACAGATACGCAGTATTTT.

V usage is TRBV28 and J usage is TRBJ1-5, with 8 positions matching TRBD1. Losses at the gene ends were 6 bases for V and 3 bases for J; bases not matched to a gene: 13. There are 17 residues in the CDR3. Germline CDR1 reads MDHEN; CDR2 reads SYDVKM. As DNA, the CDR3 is TGTGCCAGCAGCCCCACCCCCGGGACAGGTCTCAATCAGCCCCAGCATTTT. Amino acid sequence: CASSPTPGTGLNQPQHF.

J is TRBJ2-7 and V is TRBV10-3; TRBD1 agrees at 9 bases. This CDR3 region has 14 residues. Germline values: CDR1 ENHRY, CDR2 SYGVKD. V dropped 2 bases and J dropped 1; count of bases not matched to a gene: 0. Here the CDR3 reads CAISEGTGSYEQYF. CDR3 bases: TGTGCCATCAGTGAGGGGACAGGGTCCTACGAGCAGTACTTC.

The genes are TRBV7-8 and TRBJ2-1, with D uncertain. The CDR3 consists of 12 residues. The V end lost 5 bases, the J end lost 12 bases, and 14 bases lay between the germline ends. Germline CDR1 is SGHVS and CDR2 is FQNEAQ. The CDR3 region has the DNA TGTGCCAGCAGCCCTCGACGACTCGGGCAGTTCTTC. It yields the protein CASSPRRLGQFF.

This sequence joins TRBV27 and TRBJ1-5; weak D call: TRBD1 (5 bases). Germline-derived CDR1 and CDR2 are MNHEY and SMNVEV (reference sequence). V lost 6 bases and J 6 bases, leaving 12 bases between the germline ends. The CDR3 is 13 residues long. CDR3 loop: CASRGQGSQPQHF. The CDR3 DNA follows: TGTGCCAGCAGGGGGCAGGGATCTCAGCCCCAGCATTTT.

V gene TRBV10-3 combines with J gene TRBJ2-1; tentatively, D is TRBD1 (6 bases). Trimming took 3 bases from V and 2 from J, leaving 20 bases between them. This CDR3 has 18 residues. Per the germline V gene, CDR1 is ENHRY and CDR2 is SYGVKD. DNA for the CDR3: TGTGCCATCAGTGAATCCGACCAGGGGCTAAGGACCTACAATGAGCAGTTCTTC. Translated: CAISESDQGLRTYNEQFF.